Given below is one TCR beta chain in context. This entry belongs to a study of blood T cell repertoires in COVID-19. Study summary: The United States, Italy and Spain supplied acute and convalescent COVID-19 samples. From T cells, B-cell-depleted T cells, or PBMCs came the material, which was cDNA or gDNA.

The CDR3 length is 12 residues. V was pared by 2 bases and J by 4 bases, with 5 bases between. Sequenced by immunoSEQ multiplex PCR; TCRdb stores in-frame clones only, minus some. The sample has roughly 150,000 clones, 65% to 80% seen once. The rearrangement uses TRBV12-3 or TRBV12-4 and TRBJ2-5; unclear D gene. This TCR was recovered from a man aged 55 to 70 with acute or convalescent COVID-19. The sequencing input was peripheral blood. The CDR3 bases are TGTGCCAGCAGTTTACTCGGAGAGACCCAGTACTTC. Its translation is CASSLLGETQYF.